This entry describes one TCR beta chain. In its sample, this clonotype was seen many times. There is no known antigen for this receptor. No much larger clone is present one base from it, and per-base qualities are unavailable. The sample is drawn from a study of T cells in Graves' hyperthyroidism and ophthalmopathy (dated by TCRdb to between 2018 and 2020). In terms of the full investigation: Peripheral blood samples were taken at initial diagnosis, before any treatment was given. TCR V-J signatures able to tell the groups apart were searched for in a discovery cohort of approximately 95 patients, of whom 43 had Graves' ophthalmopathy and 55 to 60 had stable Graves' hyperthyroidism. Prospective prediction of ophthalmopathy was tested in an independent validation cohort of about 19 hyperthyroidism patients and approximately 17 patients who later progressed to ophthalmopathy. The roughly 91 discovery patients were randomly divided into training and test sets at a 7:3 ratio. Thyroid tissue and blood T-cell repertoires from about six Graves' hyperthyroidism patients were also compared in the study. After sampling, hyperthyroidism patients received methimazole starting at 30 mg daily, and ophthalmopathy patients received high-dose intravenous methylprednisolone. The paper describes TCR Vbeta CDR3 sequencing of 135 peripheral blood samples, made up of about 40 ophthalmopathy patients, around 73 hyperthyroidism patients and 17 progressor patients.

Study-wide conclusions, independent of this receptor: In cross-validation, a model built on a 13 V-J signature told ophthalmopathy apart from stable hyperthyroidism with under 90% sensitivity and about 81% specificity, and in testing the same model reached 80%/75%. In validation, the model predicted progression to ophthalmopathy with around 71% sensitivity and about 72% specificity, a median of about 6 months before onset. Most expanded thyroid clonotypes (frequency above 0.001) were also detected in blood, suggesting blood repertoires may reflect thyroid immune responses. Sample size was not statistically predetermined, and blinding of investigators to group allocation was not performed.

Moderately to severely active disease, a Clinical Activity Score of at least 3, a NOSPECS grade of at least 4, and a duration under 3 months were present in ophthalmopathy patients. Exclusion was applied to patients with uncontrolled infections, other autoimmune diseases, pregnancy or lactation. Diagnoses were based on clinical symptoms, serum thyroxine and TRAb, thyroid ultrasound and orbital computed tomography. PBMCs were isolated from about 10 ml of fresh peripheral blood by Ficoll-Paque density gradient centrifugation. Total RNA was extracted using Trizol reagent, and RNA quality was assessed on an Agilent 2100 Bioanalyzer. Amplification of TCR beta CDR3 regions was carried out from RNA transcripts. The first round of RT-PCR for the TCR CDR3 was performed with the HTBI primer set and the Qiagen OneStep RT-PCR kit. A second multiplex PCR round built the libraries, followed by size selection and purification. Libraries were sequenced paired-end with 100 bp reads on an Illumina HiSeq2000. Processing in the source paper ran as follows. Raw data were processed with SOAPnuke, discarding reads with adapters, uncalled bases, mean Phred below 15, or no exact constant-primer or identifier match. COPE v1.2.5 was used to merge high-quality paired reads, and clonotypes were defined as unique nucleotide sequences. Clonotypes were aligned to IMGT TRBV, TRBD and TRBJ reference segments using MiTCR v1.1. The analysis was restricted to V-J combinations with a frequency above 0.0001, which together covered 99% to 99.2% of the repertoires. The TCS score was defined as F50 (clonal expansion) divided by E x V (chaos), with BLOSUM62-based TCRdist calculated between CDR3 peptides within each V-J. Welch's t-statistics and random forest reduced fewer than 550 V-J features to about 13, which were used in a naive Bayes classifier (R e1071). TCRdb trimmed the raw reads at Q25, called clones with MiXCR and kept productive beta chains. All rows with the same CDR3 protein become a single entry with the most common DNA and genes. The V and J calls and clone size are TCRdb's, not the authors'. This sample gives roughly 380,000 distinct CDR3 sequences in total; 15% to 20% of them show up just once. The top ten clones comprise about a sixth of the sample.

The sample taken for sequencing was blood. This TCR was sampled from a woman aged 40 to 50 with Graves' ophthalmopathy.

The base sequence is TGTGCCAGCAGCTCAGGACTAGCGGGAAGGTTGGACATTCAGTACTTC. The resulting protein is CASSSGLAGRLDIQYF. Here the chain combines TRBV7-9 and TRBJ2-4, and TRBD2 matches 12 of the central bases. V loses 4 bases at its end and J loses 8 bases; junction bases beyond the gene matches: 9. CDR1 and CDR2, per the germline V gene (reference sequence), are SEHNR and FQNEAQ. From its cysteine to its phenylalanine, the CDR3 spans 16 amino acids. This entry keeps only the CDR3 DNA: 48 bases, framed from base 1.